This is a list of T cell receptor beta chains from one sample in a study of cytotoxic CD8 clonotypes in ibrutinib-treated CLL. Produced via immunoSEQ multiplex PCR; TCRdb's table is partial and in-frame only. The sample lists about 160,000 clones, roughly 80% seen once, with about 4.6% in the top ten. The input for sequencing was PBMCs, taken after 24 months of ibrutinib treatment. These receptors were taken from a human donor with chronic lymphocytic leukemia. Each CDR3 is given with its conserved first and last residue. D genes are given only for firm matches. Expanded clones get a size class; other rows say once, few or many, or leave the size out.

TRBV6-5	TRBJ1-3	15	TRBD1	-	CASSRSGGAVYTIYF	TGTGCCAGCAGTCGTTCAGGGGGCGCCGTGTACACCATATATTTT
TRBV27	TRBJ1-1	15	TRBD1	few	CASSRRDRGNTEAFF	TGTGCCAGCAGTCGCAGGGACAGGGGCAACACTGAAGCTTTCTTT
TRBV6-5	TRBJ1-1	13	-	once	CASSYDSRSEAFF	TGTGCCAGCAGTTACGACAGCCGGTCTGAAGCTTTCTTT
TRBV7-9	TRBJ1-5	15	-	-	CASSPQGLGNQPQHF	TGTGCCAGCAGCCCCCAGGGTCTGGGCAATCAGCCCCAGCATTTT
TRBV30	TRBJ1-2	16	-	-	CAWSNLVGSPNYGYTF	TGTGCCTGGAGTAATTTAGTGGGGAGCCCTAACTATGGCTACACCTTC
TRBV6-6	TRBJ1-2	13	-	-	CASSYSGRAGYTF	TGTGCCAGCAGTTACTCGGGCAGGGCCGGCTACACCTTC
TRBV7-9	TRBJ1-2	13	-	-	CATRPGMTYGYTF	TGTGCCACCCGACCCGGCATGACTTATGGCTACACCTTC
TRBV6-5	TRBJ1-3	16	-	-	CASSYSGGYSGNTIYF	TGTGCCAGCAGTTACTCGGGGGGGTATTCTGGAAACACCATATATTTT
TRBV30	TRBJ2-3	16	TRBD2	-	CAWSGLGGTSTDTQYF	TGTGCCTGGAGTGGGCTCGGGGGGACTAGCACAGATACGCAGTATTTT
TRBV11-2	TRBJ2-3	15	TRBD2	-	CASSLYGGGTDTQYF	TGTGCCAGCAGCTTATACGGGGGGGGTACAGATACGCAGTATTTT
TRBV29-1	TRBJ2-7	15	-	-	CSVEDPRGGIYEQYF	TGCAGCGTTGAAGATCCTAGGGGGGGCATATACGAGCAGTACTTC
TRBV5-6	TRBJ1-2	14	-	-	CASSRTGFNYGYTF	TGTGCCAGCAGCCGTACAGGGTTTAACTATGGCTACACCTTC
TRBV14	TRBJ1-1	14	-	few	CASSPQGGLTEAFF	TGTGCCAGCAGCCCCCAAGGAGGGCTCACTGAAGCTTTCTTT
TRBV27	TRBJ1-4	14	-	-	CATRPSLGNEKLFF	TGTGCCACTAGACCGAGTTTGGGGAATGAAAAACTGTTTTTT
TRBV5-1	TRBJ1-2	16	TRBD1	-	CASSKRQGGNDYGYTF	TGCGCCAGCAGCAAACGACAGGGAGGGAACGACTATGGCTACACCTTC
TRBV5-8	TRBJ1-3	16	-	-	CASSTGQLYSGNTIYF	TGTGCCAGCAGCACAGGACAGCTTTACTCTGGAAACACCATATATTTT
TRBV25-1	TRBJ2-3	15	TRBD2	-	CASSRSGRFTDTQYF	TGTGCCAGCAGCCGTAGCGGGAGGTTCACAGATACGCAGTATTTT
TRBV1	TRBJ1-1	16	-	-	CTSSQTRQGRSTEAFF	TGCACCAGCAGCCAAACCCGACAGGGACGGAGTACTGAAGCTTTCTTT
TRBV19	TRBJ1-3	10	-	-	CASSMGTIYF	TGTGCCAGTAGTATGGGCACCATATATTTT
TRBV25-1	TRBJ2-7	12	-	-	CASSRRWDEQYF	TGTGCCAGCAGTCGACGTTGGGACGAGCAGTACTTC
TRBV7-2	TRBJ2-7	14	-	-	CASSPHRDTYEQYF	TGTGCCAGCAGCCCACACAGGGATACCTACGAGCAGTACTTC
TRBV27	TRBJ1-5	14	TRBD1	-	CASSRTGGNQPQHF	TGTGCCAGCAGCCGAACAGGGGGCAATCAGCCCCAGCATTTT
TRBV6-1	TRBJ2-6	16	-	-	CASSETPSSGANVLTF	TGTGCCAGCAGTGAGACACCGAGCTCTGGGGCCAACGTCCTGACTTTC